This entry lists 23 T cell receptor beta chains sequenced from one sample in a study of blood T cell repertoires in COVID-19. Assay used: immunoSEQ multiplex PCR; TCRdb lists only in-frame clones, some missing. The data contain under 300,000 clones, about 89% of them seen just once; the ten biggest clones take up approximately 1.2%. What was sequenced was PBMCs or T cells enriched from blood (not recorded which). Source of these receptors: a human donor in a cohort exposed to, infected with or recovered from COVID-19 (not recorded which). The donor label of this sample is uncertain.

This chain links TRBV24-1 with TRBJ2-5; maybe TRBD1 (5 bases). The CDR3 sequence is 16 residues long. Germline V gene lookup returns CDR1 KGHDR and CDR2 SFDVKD. The V end was cut by 4 bases, the J end by 1 base, with 15 bases between. As DNA, the CDR3 is TGTGCCACCAGTGACGGGTGGGGCGGAACCCAAGAGACCCAGTACTTC. It specifies CATSDGWGGTQETQYF.

J is TRBJ1-2 and V is TRBV29-1, with D tentatively TRBD1 (6 bases). The germline V and J ends were trimmed by 4 bases and 4 bases, with 10 bases remaining between them. The CDR3 loop spans 12 amino acids. CDR1 is SQVTM, CDR2 ANQGSEA, per germline. CDR3 nucleotide sequence: TGCAGCGTTGTGACAGGCCCCTATGGCTACACCTTC. It encodes CSVVTGPYGYTF.

The V and J genes are TRBV7-2 and TRBJ2-7, with 11 positions matching TRBD2. The CDR3 totals 18 residues. V lost 2 bases and J lost 2; bases outside the gene matches: 11. The germline gives CDR1 SGHTA, CDR2 FQGNSA. CDR3 loop: CASSLRGLAGGPTYEQYF. In DNA, the CDR3 is TGTGCCAGCAGCTTACGTGGCCTAGCGGGGGGTCCAACCTACGAGCAGTACTTC.

The V and J genes are TRBV5-4 and TRBJ1-1; D uncertain. Trimming removed 4 bases at V and 2 bases at J, with 12 bases between. Germline V gives CDR1 SGHNT, CDR2 YYREEE (reference sequence). This CDR3 is 14 amino acids long. The CDR3 DNA is TGTGCCAGCAGCCAGGTGGAGGGAAACACTGAAGCTTTCTTT. Protein: CASSQVEGNTEAFF.

Details on this clone: Germline is not matched at one junction end, which may reflect a read error. The chain links TRBV14 to TRBJ1-3; 7 bases fit TRBD1. This CDR3 comprises 14 residues. Germline lookup yields CDR1 SGHDN and CDR2 FVKESK. The CDR3 DNA reads TGTGCCCGCAGGGACAGCCGTTCTGGAAACACCATATATTTT. It yields the protein CARRDSRSGNTIYF. Full variable domain (outside the CDR3, taken from reference TRBV14 and TRBJ1-3): EAGVTQFPSHSVIEKGQTVTLRCDPISGHDNLYWYRRVMGKEIKFLLHFVKESKQDESGMPNNRFLAERTGGTYSTLKVQPAELEDSGVYFCARRDSRSGNTIYFGEGSWLTVV.

The chain couples TRBV6-5 to TRBJ1-1; D gene ambiguous. Looked up from germline, CDR1 is MNHEY and CDR2 is SVGAGI. V was shortened by 7 bases and J by 5 bases, with 14 bases between the two germline ends. The CDR3 extends over 13 amino acids. The CDR3, as DNA: TGTGCCAGCACTCGCGGGGTTGGAACTGAAGCTTTCTTT. As protein: CASTRGVGTEAFF.

The table lists this clone with a count of one. The chain couples TRBV19 to TRBJ1-5, with 8 bases lining up with TRBD1. The V gene end was trimmed by 5 bases and the J gene end by 7 bases; junction bases not matched to a gene: 10. The CDR3 contains 15 residues. The germline CDR1 and CDR2 sequences are LNHDA and SQIVND (reference sequence). In DNA form, the CDR3 reads TGTGCCAGTAGTCCATCCGGGACAGGTAGCCAGCCCCAGCATTTT. Its translation: CASSPSGTGSQPQHF.

This chain's CDR3 is CASSLGGTPQETQYF. The CDR3, as DNA: TGTGCCAGCAGCTTAGGCGGGACTCCCCAAGAGACCCAGTACTTC. This chain uses TRBV7-2 with TRBJ2-5; tentative D call: TRBD2 (6 bases). Trimming cost V 1 base and J 1 base, with 10 bases left between them. CDR1 is SGHTA and CDR2 is FQGNSA in the germline V gene. The CDR3 totals 15 residues.

This chain connects TRBV18 to TRBJ1-2, with 9 bases aligning to TRBD1. J lost 8 bases, V lost 1 base, and 14 bases had no gene match. The CDR3 contains 17 residues. The germline CDR1 and CDR2 sequences are KGHSH and LQKENI. The CDR3 DNA follows: TGTGCCAGCTCACCACTCTCCGATGGACAGGGGTCGGAGGGCTACACCTTC. Translating gives CASSPLSDGQGSEGYTF.

The J gene is TRBJ2-5, the V gene TRBV7-9; 8 nucleotides match TRBD1. The CDR3 totals 16 residues. Trimming at V came to 3 bases and at J to 2 bases, leaving 8 bases not matched to a gene. Germline assignment: CDR1 SEHNR and CDR2 FQNEAQ (reference sequence). This chain's CDR3 is CASSFRGQSEQETQYF. The CDR3 nucleotides read TGTGCCAGCAGCTTCAGGGGGCAATCGGAACAAGAGACCCAGTACTTC.

The chain links TRBV21-1 to TRBJ1-1; the table's D call of TRBD1 was not tested on the DNA. TRBV21-1 is a pseudogene. The CDR3 totals 17 residues. The DNA for the CDR3 is TGTGCCAGCGACCGGTACAGGGGGCTATCCATGAACACTGAAGCTTTCTTT. It is translated as CASDRYRGLSMNTEAFF.

The chain couples TRBV18 to TRBJ1-6; TRBD1 aligns across 10 bases. Trimming cost V 6 bases and J 6 bases; bases outside gene matches: 5. The length of the CDR3 is 15 residues. Germline V gene sequence: CDR1 KGHSH, CDR2 LQKENI. This CDR3 reads CASSLRDRGNSPLHF. CDR3 nucleotides: TGTGCCAGCTCGCTCCGGGACAGGGGTAATTCACCCCTCCACTTT.

This sequence joins TRBV28 and TRBJ2-1; TRBD1 matches 7 bases. Germline assignment: CDR1 MDHEN and CDR2 SYDVKM. Unmatched junction bases numbered 5, after V lost 4 bases and J lost 2 bases. The CDR3 has 15 residues. The CDR3 reads CASSYRDRAYNEQFF. In nucleotides, the CDR3 is TGTGCCAGCAGTTACCGGGACAGAGCCTACAATGAGCAGTTCTTC.

The chain employs TRBV6-2 or TRBV6-3 and TRBJ2-2; 9 positions match TRBD2. Germline CDR1 is MNHEY and CDR2 is SVGEGT. The junction had 4 bases not matched to a gene; V was cut back by 5 bases and J by 6 bases. The CDR3 contains 14 residues. CDR3 nucleotides: TGTGCCAGCAGTCGGCGGGGGGGGCCCGGGGAGCTGTTTTTT. Translation: CASSRRGGPGELFF.

The gene calls are TRBV7-2 and TRBJ1-6, with a tentative D call TRBD1 (6 bases). The germline V gene has CDR1 SGHTA and CDR2 FQGNSA. The CDR3 loop spans 16 amino acids. V lost 2 bases and J lost 6, with 14 bases in between. CDR3 bases: TGTGCCAGCAGCTTAAGGGGGGGGGCACTTAATTCACCCCTCCACTTT. It encodes CASSLRGGALNSPLHF.

The chain has TRBV19 and TRBJ1-1; the D gene is possibly TRBD1 (5 bases). The CDR3 length is 15 residues. With 1 base removed from V and 1 base from J, the gap between germline ends came to 10 bases. Looked up from germline, CDR1 is LNHDA and CDR2 is SQIVND (reference sequence). DNA for the CDR3: TGTGCCAGTAGTATAGGGGGCAGGACGAACACTGAAGCTTTCTTT. Translated, it gives CASSIGGRTNTEAFF.

The CDR3 loop is CASREGSYEQYF. CDR3 DNA sequence: TGCGCCAGCAGAGAGGGATCTTACGAGCAGTACTTC. V gene TRBV5-1 combines with J gene TRBJ2-7, with a tentative D call TRBD2 (5 bases). V was clipped by 5 bases and J by 4 bases, with 10 bases between them. CDR3 length: 12 amino acids. Germline V gene data show CDR1 as SGHRS and CDR2 as YFSETQ.

This rearrangement joins TRBV5-1 to TRBJ1-4, with TRBD1 identical over 10 bases. The germline gives CDR1 SGHRS, CDR2 YFSETQ. J gave up 5 bases and V 4 bases, and 5 bases lay outside the gene matches. CDR3 length: 15 residues. As DNA, the CDR3 is TGCGCCAGCAGCCCTTCGGGACAGGGGAATGAAAAACTGTTTTTT. Its protein is CASSPSGQGNEKLFF.

The CDR3 sequence: CASGGGRNTEAFF. As DNA, the CDR3 is TGTGCCAGCGGTGGGGGCAGGAACACTGAAGCTTTCTTT. The chain couples TRBV7-2 to TRBJ1-1, with D perhaps TRBD1 (6 bases). The germline V gene encodes CDR1 SGHTA and CDR2 FQGNSA. This CDR3 has 13 residues. The V end was cut by 8 bases, the J end by 1 base, with 11 bases between.

The chain employs TRBV2 and TRBJ1-2; no clear D. In germline, CDR1 is SNHLY, CDR2 FYNNEI. This CDR3 region has 15 residues. V was shortened by 5 bases and J by 0 bases, with 13 bases between the two germline ends. CDR3 amino acids: CASSPSVAPNYGYTF. CDR3 bases: TGTGCCAGCAGTCCATCAGTAGCCCCTAACTATGGCTACACCTTC.

V usage is TRBV7-2 and J usage is TRBJ1-3; 7 bases match TRBD1. The V and J ends lost 1 base and 0 bases, in that order; junction bases with no gene match: 6. Germline CDR1 and CDR2: SGHTA and FQGNSA. CDR3 length: 17 residues. The CDR3 DNA is TGTGCCAGCAGCTTAGAAGGGACAGCTTTCTCTGGAAACACCATATATTTT. This sequence encodes CASSLEGTAFSGNTIYF.

The chain carries TRBV18 and TRBJ2-1; D is uncertain. CDR3 length: 13 amino acids. V gave up 3 bases and J gave up 3 bases, with 6 bases separating them. Looked up from germline, CDR1 is KGHSH and CDR2 is LQKENI. The CDR3 loop reads CASSPILYNEQFF. In DNA form, the CDR3 reads TGTGCCAGCTCACCTATCCTCTACAATGAGCAGTTCTTC.

CDR3 nucleotide sequence: TGTGCCAGCAACCGGGGTCGAAAGTCTAGCACAGATACGCAGTATTTT. Protein product: CASNRGRKSSTDTQYF. V gene TRBV19 combines with J gene TRBJ2-3; TRBD2 is a possible D gene (5 bases). The V and J ends lost 9 bases and 0 bases respectively, with 19 bases between them. CDR3 length equals 16 residues. Germline lookup yields CDR1 LNHDA and CDR2 SQIVND (reference sequence).